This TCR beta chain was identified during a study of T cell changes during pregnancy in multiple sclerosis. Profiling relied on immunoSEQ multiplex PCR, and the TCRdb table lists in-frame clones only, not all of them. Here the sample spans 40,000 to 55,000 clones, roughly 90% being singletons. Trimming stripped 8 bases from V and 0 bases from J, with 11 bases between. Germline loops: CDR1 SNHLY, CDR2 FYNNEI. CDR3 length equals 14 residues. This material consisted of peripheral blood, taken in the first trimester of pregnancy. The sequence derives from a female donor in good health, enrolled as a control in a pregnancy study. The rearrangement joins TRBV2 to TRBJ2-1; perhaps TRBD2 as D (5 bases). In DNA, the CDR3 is TGTGCCAGCGGGAGCGTGAGCTCCTACAATGAGCAGTTCTTC. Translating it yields CASGSVSSYNEQFF.